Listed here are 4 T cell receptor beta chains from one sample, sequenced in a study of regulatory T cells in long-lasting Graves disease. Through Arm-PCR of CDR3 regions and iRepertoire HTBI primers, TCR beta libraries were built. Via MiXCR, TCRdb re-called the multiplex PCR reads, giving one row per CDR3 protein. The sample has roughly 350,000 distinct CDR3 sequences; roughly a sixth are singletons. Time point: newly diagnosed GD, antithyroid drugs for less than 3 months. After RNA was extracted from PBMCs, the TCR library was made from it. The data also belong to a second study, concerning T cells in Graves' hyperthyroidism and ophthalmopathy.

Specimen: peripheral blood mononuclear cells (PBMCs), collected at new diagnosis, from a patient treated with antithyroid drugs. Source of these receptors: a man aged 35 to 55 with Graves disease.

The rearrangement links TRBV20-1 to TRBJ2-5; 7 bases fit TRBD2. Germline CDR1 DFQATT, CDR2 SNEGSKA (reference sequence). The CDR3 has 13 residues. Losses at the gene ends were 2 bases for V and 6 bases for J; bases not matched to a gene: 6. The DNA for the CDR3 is TGCAGTGCTAGAAGTACTAGCGTACAGACCCAGTACTTC. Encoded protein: CSARSTSVQTQYF.

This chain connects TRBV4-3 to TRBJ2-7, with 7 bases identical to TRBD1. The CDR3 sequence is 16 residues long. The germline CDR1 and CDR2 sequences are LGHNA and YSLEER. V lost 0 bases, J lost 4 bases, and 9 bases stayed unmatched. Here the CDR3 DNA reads TGCGCCAGCAGCCAAGACCACCGACAGGGTTTGTACGAGCAGTACTTC. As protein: CASSQDHRQGLYEQYF.

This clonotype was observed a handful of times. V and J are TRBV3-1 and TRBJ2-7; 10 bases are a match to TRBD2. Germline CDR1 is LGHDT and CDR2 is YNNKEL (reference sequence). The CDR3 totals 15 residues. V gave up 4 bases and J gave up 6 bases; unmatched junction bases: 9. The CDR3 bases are TGTGCCAGCAGCCGAAGCGGGGGGGCTTCCCTCGAGCAGTACTTC. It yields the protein CASSRSGGASLEQYF.

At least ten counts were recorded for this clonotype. CDR3 in DNA: TGTGCCAGCAGCATAACAGAGAATCAGCCCCAGCATTTT. Protein sequence: CASSITENQPQHF. The chain has TRBV7-2 and TRBJ1-5; D gene unclear. Germline V gives CDR1 SGHTA, CDR2 FQGNSA. This CDR3 has 13 amino acids. V lost 5 bases to trimming and J lost 4 bases, with 9 bases between them.